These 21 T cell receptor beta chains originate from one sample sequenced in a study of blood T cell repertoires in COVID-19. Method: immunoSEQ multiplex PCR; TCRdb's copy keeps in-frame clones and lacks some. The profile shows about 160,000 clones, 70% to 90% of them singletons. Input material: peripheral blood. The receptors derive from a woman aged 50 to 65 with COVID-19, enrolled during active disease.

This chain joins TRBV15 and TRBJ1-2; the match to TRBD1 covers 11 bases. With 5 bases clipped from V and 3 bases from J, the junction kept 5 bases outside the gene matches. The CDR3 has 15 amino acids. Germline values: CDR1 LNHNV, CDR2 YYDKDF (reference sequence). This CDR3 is CATSAPGQGDYGYTF. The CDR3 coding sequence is TGTGCCACCAGCGCTCCGGGACAGGGGGACTATGGCTACACCTTC. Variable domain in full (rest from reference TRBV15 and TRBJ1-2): DAMVIQNPRYQVTQFGKPVTLSCSQTLNHNVMYWYQQKSSQAPKLLFHYYDKDFNNEADTPDNFQSRRPNTSFCFLDIRSPGLGDTAMYLCATSAPGQGDYGYTFGSGTRLTVV.

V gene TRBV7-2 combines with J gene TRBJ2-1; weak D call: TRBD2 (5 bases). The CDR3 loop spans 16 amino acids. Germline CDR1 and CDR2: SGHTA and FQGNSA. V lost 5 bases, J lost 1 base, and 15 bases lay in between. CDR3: CASSVTYSGSYNEQFF. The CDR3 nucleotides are TGTGCCAGCAGCGTCACATACTCGGGGTCCTACAATGAGCAGTTCTTC.

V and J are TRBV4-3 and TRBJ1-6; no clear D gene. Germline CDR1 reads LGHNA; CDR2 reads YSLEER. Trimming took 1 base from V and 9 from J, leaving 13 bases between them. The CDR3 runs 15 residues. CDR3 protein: CASSQGLATGSPLHF. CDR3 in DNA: TGCGCCAGCAGCCAAGGACTCGCTACGGGTTCACCCCTCCACTTT.

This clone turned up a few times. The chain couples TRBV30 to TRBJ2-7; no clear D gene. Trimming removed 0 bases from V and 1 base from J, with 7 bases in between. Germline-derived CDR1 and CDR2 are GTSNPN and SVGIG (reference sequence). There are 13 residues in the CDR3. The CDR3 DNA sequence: TGTGCCTGGAGTGTTAGAATTTCCTACGAGCAGTACTTC. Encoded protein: CAWSVRISYEQYF.

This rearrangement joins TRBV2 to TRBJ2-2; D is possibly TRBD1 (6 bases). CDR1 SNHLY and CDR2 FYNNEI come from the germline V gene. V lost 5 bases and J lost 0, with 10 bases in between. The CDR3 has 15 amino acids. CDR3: CASSLGQPNTGELFF. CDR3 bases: TGTGCCAGCAGTCTCGGACAGCCGAACACCGGGGAGCTGTTTTTT.

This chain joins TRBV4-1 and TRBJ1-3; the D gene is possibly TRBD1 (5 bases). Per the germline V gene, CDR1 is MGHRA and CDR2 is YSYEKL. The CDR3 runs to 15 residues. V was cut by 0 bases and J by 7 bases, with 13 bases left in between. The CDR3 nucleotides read TGCGCCAGCAGCCAAGAAAGGGACTTGCGCAACACCATATATTTT. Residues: CASSQERDLRNTIYF.

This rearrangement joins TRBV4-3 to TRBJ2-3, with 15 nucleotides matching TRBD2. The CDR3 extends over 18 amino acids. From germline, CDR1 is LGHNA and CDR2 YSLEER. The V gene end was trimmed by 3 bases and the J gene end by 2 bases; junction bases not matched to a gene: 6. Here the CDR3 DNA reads TGCGCCAGCAGCCACGGACTAGCGGGGGGGCGGGACACAGATACGCAGTATTTT. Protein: CASSHGLAGGRDTDTQYF.

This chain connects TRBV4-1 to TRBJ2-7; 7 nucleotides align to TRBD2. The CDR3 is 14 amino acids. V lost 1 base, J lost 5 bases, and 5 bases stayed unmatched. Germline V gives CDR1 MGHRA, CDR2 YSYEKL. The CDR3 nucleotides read TGCGCCAGCAGCCAAGTGGGAGGGATCCACGAGCAGTACTTC. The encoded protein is CASSQVGGIHEQYF.

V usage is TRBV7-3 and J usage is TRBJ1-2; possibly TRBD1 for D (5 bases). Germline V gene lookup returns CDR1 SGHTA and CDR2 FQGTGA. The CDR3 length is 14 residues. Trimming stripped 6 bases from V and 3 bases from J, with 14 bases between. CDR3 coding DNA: TGTGCCAGCAGGCCCGGGGGAGGAGACTATGGCTACACCTTC. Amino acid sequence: CASRPGGGDYGYTF.

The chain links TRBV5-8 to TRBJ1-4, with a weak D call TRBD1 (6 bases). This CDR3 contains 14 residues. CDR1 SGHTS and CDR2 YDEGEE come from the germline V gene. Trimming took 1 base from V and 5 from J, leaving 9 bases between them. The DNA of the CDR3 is TGTGCCAGCAGCTTGTGGACAGAAAATGAAAAACTGTTTTTT. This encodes CASSLWTENEKLFF.

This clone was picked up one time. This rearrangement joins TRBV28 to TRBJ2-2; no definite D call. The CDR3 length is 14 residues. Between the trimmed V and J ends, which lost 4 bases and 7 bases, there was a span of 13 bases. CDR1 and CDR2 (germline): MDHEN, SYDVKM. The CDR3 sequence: CASSSTPRVGELFF. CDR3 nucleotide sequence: TGTGCCAGCAGTTCCACCCCAAGAGTCGGGGAGCTGTTTTTT.

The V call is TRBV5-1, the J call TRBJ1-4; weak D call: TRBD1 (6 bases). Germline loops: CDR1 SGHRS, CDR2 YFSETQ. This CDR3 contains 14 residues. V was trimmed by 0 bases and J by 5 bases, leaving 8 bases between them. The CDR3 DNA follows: TGCGCCAGCAGCTTGGGGGGGCAAAATGAAAAACTGTTTTTT. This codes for CASSLGGQNEKLFF.

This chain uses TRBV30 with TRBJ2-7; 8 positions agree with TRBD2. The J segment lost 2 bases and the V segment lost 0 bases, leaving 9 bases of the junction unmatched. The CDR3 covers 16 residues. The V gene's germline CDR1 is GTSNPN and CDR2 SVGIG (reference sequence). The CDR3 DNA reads TGTGCCTGGAGTGTGCCCGGTTGGCGGGAGGCCTACGAGCAGTACTTC. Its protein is CAWSVPGWREAYEQYF.

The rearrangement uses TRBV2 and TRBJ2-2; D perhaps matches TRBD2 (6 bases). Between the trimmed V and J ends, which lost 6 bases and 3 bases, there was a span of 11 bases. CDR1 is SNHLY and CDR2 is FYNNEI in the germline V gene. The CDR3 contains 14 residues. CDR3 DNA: TGTGCCAGCAGGCTCAGGGAGGACACCGGGGAGCTGTTTTTT. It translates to CASRLREDTGELFF.

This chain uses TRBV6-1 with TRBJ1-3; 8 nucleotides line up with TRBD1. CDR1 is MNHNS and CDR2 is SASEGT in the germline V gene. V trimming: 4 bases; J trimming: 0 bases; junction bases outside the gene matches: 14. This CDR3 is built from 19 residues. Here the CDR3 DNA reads TGTGCCAGCAGTGGGAGGTGGGGGACAGGTCCTAGCTCTGGAAACACCATATATTTT. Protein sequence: CASSGRWGTGPSSGNTIYF.

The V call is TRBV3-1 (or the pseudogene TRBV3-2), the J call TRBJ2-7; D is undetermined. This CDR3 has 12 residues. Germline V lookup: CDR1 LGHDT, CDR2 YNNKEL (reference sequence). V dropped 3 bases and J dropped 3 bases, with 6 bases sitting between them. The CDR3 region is CASSQGSYEQYF. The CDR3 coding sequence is TGTGCCAGCAGCCAGGGCAGCTACGAGCAGTACTTC.

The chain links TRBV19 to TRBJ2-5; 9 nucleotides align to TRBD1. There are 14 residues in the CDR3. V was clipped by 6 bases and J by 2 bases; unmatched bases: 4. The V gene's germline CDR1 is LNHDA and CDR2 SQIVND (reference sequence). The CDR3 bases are TGTGCCAGTAGGGGACAGGGAGGTCAAGAGACCCAGTACTTC. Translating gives CASRGQGGQETQYF.

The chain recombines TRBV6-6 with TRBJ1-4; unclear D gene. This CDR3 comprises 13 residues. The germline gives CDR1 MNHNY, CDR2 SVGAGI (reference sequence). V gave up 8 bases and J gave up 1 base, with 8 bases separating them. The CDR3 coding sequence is TGTGCCAGCGCGGCTGGAACTAATGAAAAACTGTTTTTT. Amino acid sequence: CASAAGTNEKLFF.

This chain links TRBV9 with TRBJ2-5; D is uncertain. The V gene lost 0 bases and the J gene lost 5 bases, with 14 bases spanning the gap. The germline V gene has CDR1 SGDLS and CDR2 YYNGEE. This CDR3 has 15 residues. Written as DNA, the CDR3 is TGTGCCAGCAGCGTAGATACCGGGTTGTGGGAGACCCAGTACTTC. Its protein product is CASSVDTGLWETQYF.

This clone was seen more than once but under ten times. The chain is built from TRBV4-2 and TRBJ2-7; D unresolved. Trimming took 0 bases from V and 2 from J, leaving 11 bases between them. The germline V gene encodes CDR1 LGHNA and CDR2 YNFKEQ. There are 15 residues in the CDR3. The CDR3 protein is CASSQDMAKTYEQYF. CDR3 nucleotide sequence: TGTGCCAGCAGCCAAGATATGGCCAAAACCTACGAGCAGTACTTC.

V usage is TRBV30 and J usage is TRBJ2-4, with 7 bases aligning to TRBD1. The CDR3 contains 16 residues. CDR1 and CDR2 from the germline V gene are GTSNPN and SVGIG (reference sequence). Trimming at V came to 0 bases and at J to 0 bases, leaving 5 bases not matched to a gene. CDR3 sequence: CAWSVRQGIAKNIQYF. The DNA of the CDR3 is TGTGCCTGGAGTGTACGACAGGGAATAGCCAAAAACATTCAGTACTTC.